The 10 T cell receptor beta chains below were found in one sample sequenced in a study of cytomegalovirus exposure and HLA in healthy donors. 60 Vbeta and 13 Jbeta primers were used in PCR. Here immunoSEQ multiplex PCR was the method, and the copy in TCRdb shows in-frame clones only, minus some. The table includes over 150,000 clones, approximately 78% detected once. The sequencing sample was made of PBMCs. Receptors were obtained from a woman aged 50 to 60 in good health and CMV-seropositive.

The V call is TRBV19, the J call TRBJ2-3; D is uncertain. V was trimmed by 3 bases and J by 4 bases, leaving 11 bases between them. Germline loops: CDR1 LNHDA, CDR2 SQIVND (reference sequence). This CDR3 comprises 14 residues. The CDR3, as DNA: TGTGCCAGTAGTATCGCAGGCGATCCAGATACGCAGTATTTT. This encodes CASSIAGDPDTQYF.

The chain combines TRBV18 with TRBJ1-3, with a tentative D call TRBD1 (5 bases). Trimming removed 4 bases from V and 2 bases from J, with 15 bases in between. The CDR3 covers 16 residues. Germline CDR1 and CDR2: KGHSH and LQKENI. The CDR3 bases are TGTGCCAGCTCACGGGACGCGGGAAGGGCTGGAAACACCATATATTTT. Residues: CASSRDAGRAGNTIYF.

The J gene is TRBJ1-5, the V gene TRBV27; D unclear. Germline CDR1 reads MNHEY; CDR2 reads SMNVEV (reference sequence). Trimming removed 1 base at V and 4 bases at J, with 8 bases between. The CDR3 is 14 residues long. As DNA, the CDR3 is TGTGCCAGCAGTTTATACGGGGAAAATCAGCCCCAGCATTTT. Amino acid sequence: CASSLYGENQPQHF.

The V and J genes are TRBV10-3 and TRBJ1-1; D is unresolved. Looked up from germline, CDR1 is ENHRY and CDR2 is SYGVKD. Trimming shortened V by 7 bases and J by 0 bases, and 12 bases separated the two germline ends. The CDR3 loop spans 14 amino acids. CDR3 sequence (DNA): TGTGCCATCACCCGGACGGGGATGAACACTGAAGCTTTCTTT. It is translated as CAITRTGMNTEAFF.

The rearrangement links TRBV27 to TRBJ2-7; 8 bases align to TRBD1. The CDR3 sequence is 17 residues long. Trimming cost V 6 bases and J 5 bases; bases outside gene matches: 18. From germline, CDR1 is MNHEY and CDR2 SMNVEV (reference sequence). This CDR3 is CASRRSGLGQGRDEQYF. CDR3 DNA sequence: TGTGCCAGCAGAAGGAGCGGACTTGGACAGGGAAGGGACGAGCAGTACTTC.

V and J are TRBV5-1 and TRBJ2-2, with 7 bases fitting TRBD1. This CDR3 contains 17 residues. Germline CDR1 reads SGHRS; CDR2 reads YFSETQ. The ends lost 1 base at V and 4 bases at J; junction bases unmatched: 10. CDR3 sequence: CASSLNPGGTGTGELFF. As DNA, the CDR3 is TGCGCCAGCAGCTTGAATCCAGGGGGAACTGGCACCGGGGAGCTGTTTTTT.

The genes are TRBV4-1 and TRBJ1-2; TRBD1 matches at 10 bases. V lost 1 base, J lost 6 bases, and 5 bases stayed unmatched. The germline V gene encodes CDR1 MGHRA and CDR2 YSYEKL. CDR3 length: 15 residues. This CDR3 reads CASSQGGGTGDGYTF. CDR3 nucleotides: TGCGCCAGCAGCCAAGGGGGTGGGACAGGGGATGGCTACACCTTC.

The chain joins TRBV4-3 to TRBJ2-7, with 11 bases aligning to TRBD2. V was pared by 4 bases and J by 7 bases, with 12 bases of the junction left unmatched. The CDR3 extends over 16 amino acids. Germline lookup yields CDR1 LGHNA and CDR2 YSLEER. The CDR3 DNA is TGCGCCAGCAGCCCTACTGGGACTAGCGGCGTTAGGGAGCAGTACTTC. It encodes CASSPTGTSGVREQYF.

This clone was recorded a few times. The V call is TRBV5-1, the J call TRBJ2-3, with a tentative D call TRBD1 (5 bases). The V end was cut by 4 bases, the J end by 6 bases, with 12 bases between. CDR1 SGHRS and CDR2 YFSETQ come from the germline V gene. The CDR3 length is 13 residues. CDR3 bases: TGCGCCAGCAGCCCCAGGGCGCTTGATACGCAGTATTTT. It codes for CASSPRALDTQYF.

This sequence joins TRBV5-1 and TRBJ2-7, with TRBD2 matching over 8 bases. In germline, CDR1 is SGHRS, CDR2 YFSETQ. This CDR3 is built from 15 residues. V lost 1 base, J lost 6 bases, and 9 bases stayed unmatched. The CDR3 DNA reads TGCGCCAGCAGCTTGTCGGGACTAGGAATTAGCGAGCAGTACTTC. Protein: CASSLSGLGISEQYF.